Presented here are 4 T cell receptor beta chains from one specimen sequenced in a study of a mutant IDH1 vaccine in newly diagnosed glioma. For these receptors, no antigen is known. Libraries were prepared by immunoSEQ multiplex PCR; TCRdb keeps only in-frame clonotypes and omits some of them. This table holds tens of thousands of clones, 81% found once. This sample's time point: week 35, safety follow-up. Vaccine doses each comprised 300 ug of mutant IDH1 20-mer peptide, with topical imiquimod. This material consisted of PBMCs, taken from a glioma patient whose treatment included an IDH1 peptide vaccine. All receptors derive from a man aged 25 to 40 with glioma.

J is TRBJ2-1 and V is TRBV5-1; TRBD2 is a possible D gene (5 bases). The CDR3 runs 17 residues. Germline CDR1 and CDR2: SGHRS and YFSETQ. Trimming took off 0 bases at V and 0 bases at J, with 13 bases between the two ends. CDR3 sequence reads: CASSLAERLSSYNEQFF. The CDR3 region has the DNA TGCGCCAGCAGCTTGGCGGAGCGGTTGAGCTCCTACAATGAGCAGTTCTTC.

The chain is built from TRBV9 and TRBJ2-3; D gene ambiguous. The CDR3 extends over 14 amino acids. Germline V lookup: CDR1 SGDLS, CDR2 YYNGEE. Trimming took off 6 bases at V and 4 bases at J, with 15 bases between the two ends. CDR3 residues: CASNALQTPDTQYF. The CDR3 DNA sequence: TGTGCCAGCAACGCTCTCCAAACCCCAGATACGCAGTATTTT.

This rearrangement joins TRBV9 to TRBJ2-3; tentatively, D is TRBD1 or TRBD2 (6 bases each). V was cut by 0 bases and J by 3 bases, with 14 bases left in between. CDR1 and CDR2 (germline): SGDLS, YYNGEE. This CDR3 is built from 16 residues. As DNA, the CDR3 is TGTGCCAGCAGCGTAGGGGTAGGGGGGAGGACAGATACGCAGTATTTT. Encoded protein: CASSVGVGGRTDTQYF.

The chain couples TRBV5-1 to TRBJ2-1; 9 nucleotides match TRBD2. The V gene end was trimmed by 0 bases and the J gene end by 5 bases; junction bases not matched to a gene: 6. Germline values: CDR1 SGHRS, CDR2 YFSETQ. This CDR3 region has 16 residues. The CDR3 DNA follows: TGCGCCAGCAGCTTGGCAAGGACTAGCGACCACAATGAGCAGTTCTTC. This sequence encodes CASSLARTSDHNEQFF.